This is a list of T cell receptor beta chains from one sample in a study of metastatic and nonmetastatic thyroid tumors. TCRdb reanalyzed the PCR reads via MiXCR. The data show 5,000 to 8,000 clones, with 31% seen just once and about a fifth held by the top ten. The material sequenced was tumor tissue. The receptor set was obtained from a female donor with papillary thyroid cancer or a benign thyroid nodule (not recorded which). Some clones in this sample may be carry-over from other donors' samples. CDR3s include the opening cysteine and the closing phenylalanine or tryptophan. The order of the fields is clone size, D gene, V gene, J gene, CDR3 protein, CDR3 DNA. D genes are given only for firm matches. Clone sizes are given selectively: once, few, many, or a class where the clone is expanded.

clone_size: few
d_call: -
v_call: TRBV2
j_call: TRBJ2-2
cdr3_aa: CASRGGLSTGELFF
cdr3_nt: TGTGCCAGCAGGGGGGGACTTTCCACCGGGGAGCTGTTTTTT

clone_size: medium-sized
d_call: TRBD1
v_call: TRBV6-2/TRBV6-3
j_call: TRBJ1-1
cdr3_aa: CASRSRGTGLWMNTEAFF
cdr3_nt: TGTGCCAGCAGGTCTCGAGGGACAGGGCTGTGGATGAACACTGAAGCTTTCTTT

clone_size: -
d_call: -
v_call: TRBV12-3/TRBV12-4
j_call: TRBJ2-5
cdr3_aa: CASSSNWAAAETQYF
cdr3_nt: TGTGCCAGCAGTTCAAATTGGGCAGCCGCAGAGACCCAGTACTTC

clone_size: medium-sized
d_call: TRBD1
v_call: TRBV6-6
j_call: TRBJ2-7
cdr3_aa: CASSYSRDSSYEQYF
cdr3_nt: TGTGCCAGCAGTTACTCGAGGGACAGTTCCTACGAGCAGTACTTC

clone_size: medium-sized
d_call: TRBD2
v_call: TRBV11-1
j_call: TRBJ2-7
cdr3_aa: CASSLSGSSYEQYF
cdr3_nt: TGTGCCAGCAGCTTAAGCGGGAGCTCCTACGAGCAGTACTTC

clone_size: medium-sized
d_call: TRBD2
v_call: TRBV5-1
j_call: TRBJ2-5
cdr3_aa: CASSKRGTSGKETQYF
cdr3_nt: TGCGCCAGCAGCAAGCGCGGGACTAGCGGCAAAGAGACCCAGTACTTC

clone_size: -
d_call: TRBD2
v_call: TRBV5-1
j_call: TRBJ2-3
cdr3_aa: CASRGLAGPTDTQYF
cdr3_nt: TGCGCCAGCAGGGGACTAGCGGGACCCACAGATACGCAGTATTTT

clone_size: few
d_call: -
v_call: TRBV28
j_call: TRBJ1-5
cdr3_aa: CASSLFGTAGRQPQHF
cdr3_nt: TGTGCCAGCAGTTTATTCGGGACTGCCGGTCGTCAGCCCCAGCATTTT

clone_size: few
d_call: -
v_call: TRBV2
j_call: TRBJ2-5
cdr3_aa: CASATLSVSSETQYF
cdr3_nt: TGTGCCAGCGCTACTCTTAGCGTGAGCTCCGAGACCCAGTACTTC

clone_size: few
d_call: -
v_call: TRBV6-2/TRBV6-3
j_call: TRBJ2-7
cdr3_aa: CASSYFGWKDEQYF
cdr3_nt: TGTGCCAGCAGTTACTTTGGGTGGAAGGACGAGCAGTACTTC

clone_size: few
d_call: TRBD1
v_call: TRBV6-1
j_call: TRBJ1-5
cdr3_aa: CASSPDRADGQPQHF
cdr3_nt: TGTGCCAGCAGTCCGGACAGGGCTGATGGACAGCCGCAGCATTTT

clone_size: few
d_call: TRBD1
v_call: TRBV27
j_call: TRBJ1-2
cdr3_aa: CASSSQGALPQDYGYTF
cdr3_nt: TGTGCCAGCAGTTCGCAGGGGGCGTTACCCCAGGACTATGGCTACACCTTC

clone_size: few
d_call: -
v_call: TRBV11-2
j_call: TRBJ1-5
cdr3_aa: CASSLDWDQPQHF
cdr3_nt: TGTGCCAGCAGCTTAGATTGGGATCAGCCCCAGCATTTT

clone_size: -
d_call: -
v_call: TRBV6-1
j_call: TRBJ2-2
cdr3_aa: CASRGGTAQRTGELFF
cdr3_nt: TGTGCCAGCAGAGGAGGGACAGCCCAGAGGACCGGGGAGCTGTTTTTT

clone_size: -
d_call: TRBD1
v_call: TRBV28
j_call: TRBJ2-2
cdr3_aa: CASSPMTGFLGELFF
cdr3_nt: TGTGCCAGCAGCCCAATGACAGGGTTTCTGGGGGAGCTGTTTTTT

clone_size: -
d_call: -
v_call: TRBV3-1
j_call: TRBJ1-2
cdr3_aa: CASRHRDNYGYTF
cdr3_nt: TGTGCCAGCAGACACAGGGATAACTATGGCTACACCTTC

clone_size: many
d_call: -
v_call: TRBV28
j_call: TRBJ1-6
cdr3_aa: CAIDPGNSPLHF
cdr3_nt: TGTGCCATCGACCCAGGGAATTCACCCCTCCACTTT

clone_size: -
d_call: -
v_call: TRBV20-1
j_call: TRBJ1-5
cdr3_aa: CSARGPRGQAGSNQPQHF
cdr3_nt: TGCAGTGCTAGGGGTCCGAGGGGTCAGGCTGGTAGCAATCAGCCCCAGCATTTT

clone_size: few
d_call: -
v_call: TRBV27
j_call: TRBJ2-1
cdr3_aa: CASSLRAVIQNEQFF
cdr3_nt: TGTGCCAGCAGTTTAAGAGCGGTGATTCAAAATGAGCAGTTCTTC

clone_size: few
d_call: -
v_call: TRBV12-3/TRBV12-4
j_call: TRBJ1-1
cdr3_aa: CASSLVGRNTEAFF
cdr3_nt: TGTGCCAGCAGTTTGGTTGGGCGGAACACTGAAGCTTTCTTT

clone_size: few
d_call: -
v_call: TRBV10-1
j_call: TRBJ1-1
cdr3_aa: CASSESRGITEAFF
cdr3_nt: TGCGCCAGCAGTGAGTCGCGGGGCATCACTGAAGCTTTCTTT

clone_size: medium-sized
d_call: -
v_call: TRBV28
j_call: TRBJ2-4
cdr3_aa: CASSLVGSGIQYF
cdr3_nt: TGTGCCAGCAGTTTAGTTGGAAGTGGCATTCAGTACTTC

clone_size: few
d_call: TRBD1
v_call: TRBV6-1
j_call: TRBJ2-7
cdr3_aa: CASSDRDRSSYEQYF
cdr3_nt: TGTGCCAGCAGTGACCGGGACAGGAGCTCCTACGAGCAGTACTTC

clone_size: -
d_call: TRBD2
v_call: TRBV20-1
j_call: TRBJ2-1
cdr3_aa: CSAREGSGSSYNKQFF
cdr3_nt: TGCAGTGCTAGAGAGGGTAGCGGGAGCTCCTACAATAAGCAGTTCTTC

clone_size: medium-sized
d_call: -
v_call: TRBV19
j_call: TRBJ2-1
cdr3_aa: CASSMTALPYNEQFF
cdr3_nt: TGTGCCAGTAGTATGACTGCGCTGCCCTACAATGAGCAGTTCTTC

clone_size: -
d_call: TRBD1
v_call: TRBV27
j_call: TRBJ2-2
cdr3_aa: CASSFRTGITGELFF
cdr3_nt: TGTGCCAGCAGTTTTAGGACAGGGATAACCGGGGAGCTGTTTTTT

clone_size: -
d_call: -
v_call: TRBV7-8
j_call: TRBJ2-7
cdr3_aa: CASSWGSWYEQYF
cdr3_nt: TGTGCCAGCAGCTGGGGAAGTTGGTACGAGCAGTACTTC

clone_size: many
d_call: -
v_call: TRBV4-3
j_call: TRBJ2-2
cdr3_aa: CASSHGLNTGELFF
cdr3_nt: TGCGCCAGCAGCCATGGACTGAACACCGGGGAGCTGTTTTTT

clone_size: medium-sized
d_call: -
v_call: TRBV20-1
j_call: TRBJ2-7
cdr3_aa: CSARGQFYEQYF
cdr3_nt: TGCAGTGCTAGAGGGCAGTTCTACGAGCAGTACTTC

clone_size: medium-sized
d_call: TRBD1
v_call: TRBV15
j_call: TRBJ2-7
cdr3_aa: CATSRDRGTGVYEQYF
cdr3_nt: TGTGCCACCAGCAGAGATCGAGGGACAGGGGTCTACGAGCAGTACTTC

clone_size: -
d_call: TRBD1
v_call: TRBV5-8
j_call: TRBJ2-7
cdr3_aa: CASRAFGTGVYEQYF
cdr3_nt: TGTGCCAGCAGGGCTTTCGGGACAGGGGTCTACGAGCAGTACTTC

clone_size: medium-sized
d_call: -
v_call: TRBV4-1
j_call: TRBJ1-5
cdr3_aa: CASSQVTGSNQPQHF
cdr3_nt: TGCGCCAGCAGCCAAGTCACCGGGAGCAATCAGCCCCAGCATTTT

clone_size: large
d_call: -
v_call: TRBV28
j_call: TRBJ2-3
cdr3_aa: CASSLTPERTDTVTQYF
cdr3_nt: TGTGCCAGCAGTTTAACCCCGGAGCGGACAGATACGGTTACGCAGTATTTT

clone_size: few
d_call: -
v_call: TRBV12-3/TRBV12-4
j_call: TRBJ2-3
cdr3_aa: CASSPVVRSTDTQYF
cdr3_nt: TGTGCCAGCAGTCCCGTTGTACGGAGCACAGACACGCAGTATTTT

clone_size: -
d_call: TRBD1
v_call: TRBV5-1
j_call: TRBJ2-7
cdr3_aa: CASSPLTGYHEQYF
cdr3_nt: TGCGCCAGCAGCCCGTTGACAGGGTACCACGAGCAGTACTTC

clone_size: -
d_call: TRBD2
v_call: TRBV20-1
j_call: TRBJ2-1
cdr3_aa: CSAVVRWREGLNEQFF
cdr3_nt: TGCAGTGCTGTAGTAAGATGGCGGGAGGGCCTGAATGAGCAGTTCTTC

clone_size: -
d_call: -
v_call: TRBV12-3/TRBV12-4
j_call: TRBJ1-6
cdr3_aa: CASSFELGENSPLHF
cdr3_nt: TGTGCCAGCAGTTTTGAGTTGGGGGAGAATTCACCCCTCCACTTT

clone_size: medium-sized
d_call: -
v_call: TRBV5-4
j_call: TRBJ2-3
cdr3_aa: CASSPEMGGTDTQYF
cdr3_nt: TGTGCCAGCAGCCCCGAGATGGGTGGAACAGATACGCAGTATTTT

clone_size: -
d_call: TRBD1
v_call: TRBV11-2
j_call: TRBJ1-2
cdr3_aa: CASSRGTGGRINYGYTF
cdr3_nt: TGTGCCAGCAGCCGTGGCACAGGGGGTAGGATAAACTATGGCTACACCTTC

clone_size: -
d_call: -
v_call: TRBV20-1
j_call: TRBJ2-1
cdr3_aa: CSASLSVSYNEQFF
cdr3_nt: TGCAGTGCTAGTTTGTCGGTATCCTACAATGAGCAGTTCTTC

clone_size: medium-sized
d_call: -
v_call: TRBV9
j_call: TRBJ2-7
cdr3_aa: CASSVPMGEQYF
cdr3_nt: TGTGCCAGCAGCGTTCCCATGGGGGAGCAGTACTTC

clone_size: medium-sized
d_call: -
v_call: TRBV2
j_call: TRBJ2-5
cdr3_aa: CASSVGRETQYF
cdr3_nt: TGTGCCAGCAGTGTCGGCAGAGAGACCCAGTACTTC

clone_size: -
d_call: -
v_call: TRBV20-1
j_call: TRBJ2-7
cdr3_aa: CSADDRNSYEQYF
cdr3_nt: TGCAGTGCTGACGACAGGAATTCCTACGAGCAGTACTTC

clone_size: -
d_call: -
v_call: TRBV3-1
j_call: TRBJ2-3
cdr3_aa: CASASGPDDTQYF
cdr3_nt: TGTGCCAGCGCCAGCGGACCAGATGATACGCAGTATTTT

clone_size: -
d_call: -
v_call: TRBV6-2/TRBV6-3
j_call: TRBJ2-7
cdr3_aa: CASSYGRQGGEQYF
cdr3_nt: TGTGCCAGCAGTTACGGTCGGCAGGGGGGCGAGCAGTACTTC

clone_size: few
d_call: TRBD1
v_call: TRBV7-3
j_call: TRBJ2-2
cdr3_aa: CASSSDRGNTGELFF
cdr3_nt: TGTGCCAGCAGCTCGGACAGGGGGAACACCGGGGAGCTGTTTTTT

clone_size: -
d_call: -
v_call: TRBV6-1
j_call: TRBJ1-2
cdr3_aa: CASRTGFNYGYTF
cdr3_nt: TGTGCCAGCAGGACAGGTTTTAACTATGGCTACACCTTC

clone_size: few
d_call: TRBD1
v_call: TRBV3-1
j_call: TRBJ1-6
cdr3_aa: CASSPRTGGFSPLHF
cdr3_nt: TGTGCCAGCAGCCCTAGGACAGGGGGTTTTTCACCCCTCCACTTT

clone_size: -
d_call: TRBD2
v_call: TRBV14
j_call: TRBJ2-1
cdr3_aa: CASSLHLAGSYNEQFF
cdr3_nt: TGTGCCAGCAGCCTCCATCTAGCGGGCTCCTACAATGAGCAGTTCTTC

clone_size: -
d_call: -
v_call: TRBV14
j_call: TRBJ2-6
cdr3_aa: CASSLEDVRGSGANVLTF
cdr3_nt: TGTGCCAGCAGCCTGGAGGACGTAAGGGGATCTGGGGCCAACGTCCTGACTTTC

clone_size: -
d_call: -
v_call: TRBV6-1
j_call: TRBJ1-2
cdr3_aa: CASSPGNGYTF
cdr3_nt: TGTGCCAGCAGTCCAGGGAATGGCTACACCTTC

clone_size: -
d_call: -
v_call: TRBV3-1
j_call: TRBJ2-1
cdr3_aa: CASSKDGGGYNEQFF
cdr3_nt: TGTGCCAGCAGCAAGGACGGGGGAGGCTACAATGAGCAGTTCTTC

clone_size: -
d_call: -
v_call: TRBV7-3
j_call: TRBJ2-1
cdr3_aa: CASSSSEGTYNEQFF
cdr3_nt: TGTGCCAGCAGCTCCTCGGAGGGCACCTACAATGAGCAGTTCTTC